This T cell receptor (beta chain) was retrieved from a study of OX40 agonist ivuxolimab in advanced cancers. Study results and limitations: At 0.1 to 3.0 mg/kg and by week 6, CD4+ and CD8+ T cells in the blood had expanded clonally. Fewer expanded clones were found on average in CD4+ than in CD8+ T cells.

Concerning this clone itself: What it binds is not known.

Clones were read by immunoSEQ multiplex PCR, and TCRdb kept only the in-frame ones, dropping some. The sample records under 85,000 clones, around 82% being singletons. The CDR3 is 14 residues long. Germline CDR1 SEHNR, CDR2 FQNEAQ (reference sequence). The V end lost 3 bases, the J end lost 2 bases, and 10 bases lay between the germline ends. The origin of this receptor is an adult with an advanced solid tumor such as melanoma, head and neck, liver or kidney cancer. Sequenced here: CD4+ or CD8+ T cells sorted from blood, sampled in a trial of the OX40 agonist ivuxolimab. The V gene is TRBV7-9, the J gene TRBJ1-1, with D perhaps matching TRBD1 (6 bases). The CDR3 loop reads CASSLDSSNTEAFF. CDR3 nucleotides: TGTGCCAGCAGCTTGGACAGCTCAAACACTGAAGCTTTCTTT.